The next 22 T cell receptor beta chains were all read from a single sample in a study of T-cell memory formation after mild COVID-19. A single record per CDR3 protein comes from TCRdb applying MiXCR to the 5' RACE reads. Of fewer than 650,000 distinct CDR3 sequences in the sample, 15% to 20% are singletons; the top ten hold about 8.6%. The sample taken for sequencing was PBMCs or a T cell subset sorted from them (not recorded which). These receptors were collected from an adult woman who had mild COVID-19 (a few samples of this study predate the infection). Cell type and time point are not known.

V usage is TRBV19 and J usage is TRBJ1-2; D ambiguous. Trimming took 5 bases from V and 2 from J, leaving 12 bases between them. The CDR3 spans 14 residues. Looked up from germline, CDR1 is LNHDA and CDR2 is SQIVND (reference sequence). Here the CDR3 DNA reads TGTGCCAGTAGTCTCCGGGCAGTCAACTATGGCTACACCTTC. This gives the protein CASSLRAVNYGYTF. The full variable domain, in which reference TRBV19 and TRBJ1-2 provide the parts outside the CDR3, is DGGITQSPKYLFRKEGQNVTLSCEQNLNHDAMYWYRQDPGQGLRLIYYSQIVNDFQKGDIAEGYSVSREKKESFPLTVTSAQKNPTAFYLCASSLRAVNYGYTFGSGTRLTVV.

This clonotype was recorded at least ten times. The CDR3 nucleotides are TGTGCCAGCAGTTACCCGGGACTAGCGAGAGAGACCCAGTACTTC. Its protein product is CASSYPGLARETQYF. The chain carries TRBV6-5 and TRBJ2-5; 10 bases agree with TRBD2. With 2 bases clipped from V and 4 bases from J, the junction kept 4 bases outside the gene matches. The CDR3 spans 15 residues. The germline CDR1 and CDR2 sequences are MNHEY and SVGAGI.

This clonotype has a handful of counts. V gene TRBV12-3 or TRBV12-4 combines with J gene TRBJ2-3; TRBD1 aligns across 7 bases. The CDR3 extends over 15 amino acids. The ends lost 6 bases at V and 2 bases at J; junction bases unmatched: 8. This chain's CDR3 is CASSPTTGPTDTQYF. In DNA, the CDR3 is TGTGCCAGCAGCCCAACGACAGGGCCCACAGATACGCAGTATTTT.

About this clonotype: At one boundary the junction diverges from the germline segment, which might be a read error. The chain joins TRBV7-2 to TRBJ2-7; 8 positions agree with TRBD1. In germline, CDR1 is SGHTA, CDR2 FQGNSA. The CDR3 totals 14 residues. The CDR3 here is CASSLLAQGADWDF. CDR3 nucleotide sequence: TGTGCCAGCAGCTTATTGGCCCAGGGGGCGGACTGGGACTTC.

This clonotype has more than one count but fewer than ten. In DNA form, the CDR3 reads TGTGCCAGCAGTTACTACGGAGCTAACTATGGCTACACCTTC. Translation gives CASSYYGANYGYTF. V and J are TRBV6-5 and TRBJ1-2; D not resolved. CDR3 length: 14 amino acids. V lost 1 base to trimming and J lost 0 bases, with 6 bases between them. Looked up from germline, CDR1 is MNHEY and CDR2 is SVGAGI.

The chain combines TRBV4-1 with TRBJ1-4; weak D call: TRBD1 (5 bases). Germline CDR1 reads MGHRA; CDR2 reads YSYEKL. V dropped 4 bases and J dropped 5 bases, with 14 bases sitting between them. The CDR3 contains 15 residues. The CDR3 nucleotides read TGCGCCAGCAGCCGATTTCGGGGGGGGAATGAAAAACTGTTTTTT. Amino acid sequence: CASSRFRGGNEKLFF.

This clonotype has only a few counts. The CDR3 DNA is TGTGCCAGCAGAGGACTAGCGGGCCTCTACGAGCAGTACTTC. Its protein product is CASRGLAGLYEQYF. The chain combines TRBV21-1 with TRBJ2-7; the table's D call, TRBD2, was not checked against the DNA. TRBV21-1 is listed as a pseudogene. This CDR3 has 14 residues.

This chain connects TRBV21-1 to TRBJ2-5; the D call TRBD1 from the table was never checked on the DNA. TRBV21-1 is annotated as a pseudogene. The CDR3 is 15 residues long. The CDR3 region has the DNA TGTGCCAGCAGCAAGGCACCGGGATCCAGGGAGACCCAGTACTTC. Translating gives CASSKAPGSRETQYF.

The sample holds a few counts of this clonotype. The chain employs TRBV5-4 and TRBJ1-6; 9 positions match TRBD1. Trimming at V came to 3 bases and at J to 10 bases, leaving 11 bases not matched to a gene. The CDR3 extends over 16 amino acids. Per germline, CDR1 SGHNT and CDR2 YYREEE (reference sequence). The CDR3 nucleotides are TGTGCCAGCAGCTCACACCCCGGGACAGGGCAATCACCCCTCCACTTT. It yields the protein CASSSHPGTGQSPLHF.

V gene TRBV14 combines with J gene TRBJ1-2; D gene uncertain. Germline CDR1 is SGHDN and CDR2 is FVKESK. The ends were cut back, 1 base at V and 4 bases at J, with 7 bases in the middle. The CDR3 consists of 13 residues. The CDR3 DNA reads as TGTGCCAGCAGCCAAGGACGCGGCTATGGCTACACCTTC. Translation gives CASSQGRGYGYTF.

Many counts were recorded for this clonotype. The chain employs TRBV12-3 or TRBV12-4 and TRBJ2-7, with unresolved D. This CDR3 contains 13 residues. V lost 5 bases to trimming and J lost 4 bases, with 12 bases between them. In nucleotides, the CDR3 is TGTGCCAGCAGTCCCAGTAGTGGGTACGAGCAGTACTTC. As protein: CASSPSSGYEQYF.

CDR3 DNA sequence: TGTGCCACCAGCAGAGAAGGTCCGGGCTACACCTTC. This codes for CATSREGPGYTF. This chain connects TRBV15 to TRBJ1-2, with D unresolved. Germline lookup yields CDR1 LNHNV and CDR2 YYDKDF (reference sequence). This CDR3 contains 12 residues. With 0 bases removed from V and 8 bases from J, the gap between germline ends came to 7 bases.

The chain employs TRBV19 and TRBJ2-5, with D possibly matching TRBD2 (6 bases). CDR3 size: 13 residues. CDR1 and CDR2 from the germline V gene are LNHDA and SQIVND (reference sequence). The V and J ends lost 3 bases and 11 bases respectively, with 16 bases between them. DNA for the CDR3: TGTGCCAGTAGTATGAGTCGCCCGGGAGCTCAGTACTTC. The encoded protein is CASSMSRPGAQYF.

The V call is TRBV15, the J call TRBJ2-3; D might be TRBD1 or TRBD2, each matching 6 bases. Germline CDR1 and CDR2: LNHNV and YYDKDF (reference sequence). The V and J ends lost 7 bases and 9 bases respectively, with 14 bases between them. The CDR3 contains 12 residues. DNA for the CDR3: TGTGCCACCAACTCCCCCGGGGGCACGCAGTATTTT. It yields the protein CATNSPGGTQYF.

This clonotype was counted at least ten times. The V gene is TRBV29-1, the J gene TRBJ2-7, with 7 bases matching TRBD1. CDR1 and CDR2 from the germline V gene are SQVTM and ANQGSEA. This CDR3 region has 13 residues. Losses at the gene ends were 8 bases for V and 2 bases for J; bases not matched to a gene: 9. This CDR3 is CSTRQGGTYEQYF. The CDR3 DNA reads as TGCAGCACAAGACAGGGCGGAACCTACGAGCAGTACTTC.

The chain joins TRBV9 to TRBJ2-2; D is perhaps TRBD2 (6 bases). The CDR3 totals 16 residues. Germline loops: CDR1 SGDLS, CDR2 YYNGEE. Trimming cost V 4 bases and J 4 bases, with 17 bases left between them. The CDR3 nucleotides are TGTGCCAGCAGCAAGACAGCGGGCTCCGCCACCGGGGAGCTGTTTTTT. Translating it yields CASSKTAGSATGELFF. Drawing the rest from reference TRBV9 and TRBJ2-2, the complete variable domain is DSGVTQTPKHLITATGQRVTLRCSPRSGDLSVYWYQQSLDQGLQFLIQYYNGEERAKGNILERFSAQQFPDLHSELNLSSLELGDSALYFCASSKTAGSATGELFFGEGSRLTVL.

This chain connects TRBV9 to TRBJ1-5; TRBD1 is a possible D gene (5 bases). Germline assignment: CDR1 SGDLS and CDR2 YYNGEE. V gave up 0 bases and J gave up 9 bases, with 13 bases separating them. The CDR3 is 14 amino acids. The CDR3: CASSVGGAPGPQHF. The CDR3 DNA reads as TGTGCCAGCAGCGTAGGCGGGGCCCCGGGGCCCCAGCATTTT.

The rearrangement joins TRBV19 to TRBJ1-1, with D tentatively TRBD1 (5 bases). The CDR3 covers 16 residues. Germline loops: CDR1 LNHDA, CDR2 SQIVND (reference sequence). V was cut by 4 bases and J by 4 bases, with 19 bases left in between. CDR3 sequence reads: CASSTVQRQRTTEAFF. In DNA form, the CDR3 reads TGTGCCAGTAGTACCGTACAAAGACAGAGGACCACTGAAGCTTTCTTT.

This clonotype was recorded a few times. The chain carries TRBV29-1 and TRBJ2-2, with D possibly matching TRBD2 (6 bases). This CDR3 region has 15 residues. V dropped 4 bases and J dropped 1 base, with 13 bases sitting between them. Germline V gene sequence: CDR1 SQVTM, CDR2 ANQGSEA. DNA of the CDR3: TGCAGCGTTGCCCCGGGACTTCTGAACACCGGGGAGCTGTTTTTT. This codes for CSVAPGLLNTGELFF.

The chain carries TRBV15 and TRBJ2-3, with TRBD1 matching 7 bases. With 1 base clipped from V and 0 bases from J, the junction kept 7 bases outside the gene matches. The germline gives CDR1 LNHNV, CDR2 YYDKDF (reference sequence). The CDR3 runs 17 residues. CDR3: CATSRAKTGLSTDTQYF. The DNA of the CDR3 is TGTGCCACCAGCAGAGCGAAGACAGGGCTTAGCACAGATACGCAGTATTTT.

The chain combines TRBV7-6 with TRBJ2-2; D may correspond to TRBD1 or TRBD2 (5 bases each). This CDR3 has 17 amino acids. CDR1 and CDR2 from the germline V gene are SGHVS and FNYEAQ. V lost 6 bases, J lost 0 bases, and 17 bases lay in between. The CDR3 DNA reads TGTGCCAGCAGTCGGACCGGGACGCAAACGAACACCGGGGAGCTGTTTTTT. Amino acids: CASSRTGTQTNTGELFF.

This clonotype was counted a few times. The chain combines TRBV12-3 or TRBV12-4 with TRBJ1-1; TRBD1 is a possible D gene (6 bases). CDR3 size: 12 residues. Trimming cost V 9 bases and J 0 bases, with 8 bases left between them. The CDR3 here is CASDRLNTEAFF. The CDR3 coding sequence is TGTGCCAGTGACAGGTTGAACACTGAAGCTTTCTTT.